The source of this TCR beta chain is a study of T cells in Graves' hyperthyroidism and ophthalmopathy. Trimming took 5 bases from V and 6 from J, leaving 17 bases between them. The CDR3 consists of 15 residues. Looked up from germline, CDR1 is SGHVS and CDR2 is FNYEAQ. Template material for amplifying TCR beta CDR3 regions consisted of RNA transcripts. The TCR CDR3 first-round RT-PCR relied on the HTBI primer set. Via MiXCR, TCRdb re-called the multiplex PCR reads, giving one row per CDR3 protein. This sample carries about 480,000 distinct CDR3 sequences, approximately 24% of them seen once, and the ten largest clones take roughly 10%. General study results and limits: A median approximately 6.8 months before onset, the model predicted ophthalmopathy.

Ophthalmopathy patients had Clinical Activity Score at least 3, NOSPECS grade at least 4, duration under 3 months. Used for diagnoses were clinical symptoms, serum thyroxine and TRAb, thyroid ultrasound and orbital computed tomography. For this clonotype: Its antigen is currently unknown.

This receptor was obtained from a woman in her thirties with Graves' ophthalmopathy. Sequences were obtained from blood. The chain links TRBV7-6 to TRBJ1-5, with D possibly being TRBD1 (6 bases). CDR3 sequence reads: CASSPFGEGGQPQHF. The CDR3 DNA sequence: TGTGCCAGCAGCCCCTTTGGGGAGGGGGGTCAGCCCCAGCATTTT.